The clone carrying this TCR beta chain was detected a few times. The data belong to a study of blood T cell repertoires in COVID-19. Study in general: There were acute and convalescent COVID-19 samples, and they came from the United States, Italy and Spain.

V lost 11 bases and J 2 bases, leaving 16 bases between the germline ends. The CDR3 sequence is 15 residues long. In germline, CDR1 is LNHDA, CDR2 SQIVND (reference sequence). Some clones are missing from TCRdb's copy, which holds only in-frame ones; the method was immunoSEQ multiplex PCR. The sample lists around 60,000 clones; about 81% were seen once. The chain links TRBV19 to TRBJ1-6; D may be TRBD1 (6 bases). This TCR derives from a man older than 75 with acute or convalescent COVID-19. Sequences were obtained from peripheral blood. CDR3 loop: CASNRDGTYNSPLHF. In DNA, the CDR3 is TGTGCCTCAAACAGGGATGGGACCTATAATTCACCCCTCCACTTT.